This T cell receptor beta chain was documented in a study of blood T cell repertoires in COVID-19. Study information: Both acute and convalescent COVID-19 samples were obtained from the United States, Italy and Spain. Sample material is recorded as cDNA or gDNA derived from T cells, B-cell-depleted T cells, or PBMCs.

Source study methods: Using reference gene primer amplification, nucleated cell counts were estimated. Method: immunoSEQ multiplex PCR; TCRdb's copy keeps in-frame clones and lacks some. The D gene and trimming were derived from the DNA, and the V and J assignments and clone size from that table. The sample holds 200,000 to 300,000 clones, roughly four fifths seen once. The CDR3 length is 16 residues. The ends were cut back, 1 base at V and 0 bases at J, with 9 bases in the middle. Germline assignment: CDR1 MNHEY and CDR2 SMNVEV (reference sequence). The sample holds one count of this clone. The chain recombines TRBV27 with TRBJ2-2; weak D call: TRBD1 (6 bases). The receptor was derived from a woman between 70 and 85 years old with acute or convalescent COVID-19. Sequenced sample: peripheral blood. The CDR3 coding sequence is TGTGCCAGCAGTTTATTCCGACAGGCGAACACCGGGGAGCTGTTTTTT. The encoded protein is CASSLFRQANTGELFF.